The clone carrying this TCR beta chain was recorded many times. Trimming cost V 2 bases and J 8 bases, with 9 bases left between them. CDR3 size: 13 residues. The germline V gene encodes CDR1 MDHEN and CDR2 SYDVKM. These data belong to a study of T-cell reconstitution after alpha-beta-depleted transplantation in children. TCRbeta library construction was performed incorporating unique molecular identifiers. TCRdb independently ran MiXCR on the PCR reads; one entry per CDR3 protein. The sample holds some 300,000 distinct CDR3 sequences, 10% seen once. This sequence was found in a boy under two years old with acute myeloid leukemia, due to receive a stem cell transplant. The sequencing here drew on PBMCs, taken before TCRalphabeta/CD19-depleted stem cell transplant. This sequence joins TRBV28 and TRBJ1-4, with D unclear. CDR3 sequence (DNA): TGTGCCAGCAGTTTACCAGGTTACGAAAAACTGTTTTTT. This translates into CASSLPGYEKLFF.